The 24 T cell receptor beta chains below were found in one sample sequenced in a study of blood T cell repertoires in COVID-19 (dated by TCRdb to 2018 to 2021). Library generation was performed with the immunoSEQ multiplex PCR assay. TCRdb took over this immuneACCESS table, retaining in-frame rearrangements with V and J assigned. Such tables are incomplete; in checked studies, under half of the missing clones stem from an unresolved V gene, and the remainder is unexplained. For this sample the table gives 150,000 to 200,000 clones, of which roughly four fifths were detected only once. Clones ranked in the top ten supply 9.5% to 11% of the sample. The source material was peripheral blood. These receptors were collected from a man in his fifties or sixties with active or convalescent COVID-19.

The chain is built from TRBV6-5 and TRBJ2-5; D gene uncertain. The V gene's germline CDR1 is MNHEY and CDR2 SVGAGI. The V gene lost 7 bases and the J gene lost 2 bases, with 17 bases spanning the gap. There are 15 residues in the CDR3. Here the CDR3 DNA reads TGTGCCAGCATTAGAGTTCCGCAATTACAAGAGACCCAGTACTTC. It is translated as CASIRVPQLQETQYF.

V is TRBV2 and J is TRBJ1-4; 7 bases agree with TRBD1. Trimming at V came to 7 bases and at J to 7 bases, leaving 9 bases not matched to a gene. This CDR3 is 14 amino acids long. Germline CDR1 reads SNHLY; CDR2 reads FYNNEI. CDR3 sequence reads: CASKPRQGGEKLFF. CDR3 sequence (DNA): TGTGCCAGCAAGCCACGGCAGGGGGGTGAAAAACTGTTTTTT.

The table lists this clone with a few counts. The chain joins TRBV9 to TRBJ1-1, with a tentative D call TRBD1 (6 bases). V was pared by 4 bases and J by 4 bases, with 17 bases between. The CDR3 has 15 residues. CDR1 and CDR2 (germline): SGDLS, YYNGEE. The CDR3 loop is CASSPTTGTGTEAFF. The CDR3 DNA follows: TGTGCCAGCAGCCCAACCACAGGGACGGGCACTGAAGCTTTCTTT.

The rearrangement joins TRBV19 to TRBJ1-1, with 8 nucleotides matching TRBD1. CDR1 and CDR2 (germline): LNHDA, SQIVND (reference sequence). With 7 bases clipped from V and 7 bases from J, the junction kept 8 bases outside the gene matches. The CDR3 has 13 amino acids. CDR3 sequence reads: CASTLDRGGEAFF. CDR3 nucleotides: TGTGCCAGTACCCTCGACAGGGGAGGTGAAGCTTTCTTT.

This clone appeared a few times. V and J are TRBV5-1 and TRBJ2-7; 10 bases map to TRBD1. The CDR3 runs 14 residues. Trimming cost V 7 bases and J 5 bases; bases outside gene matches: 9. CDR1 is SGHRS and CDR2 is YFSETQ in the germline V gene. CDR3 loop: CASRVGTGVDEQYF. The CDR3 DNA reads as TGCGCCAGCCGGGTAGGGACAGGGGTTGACGAGCAGTACTTC.

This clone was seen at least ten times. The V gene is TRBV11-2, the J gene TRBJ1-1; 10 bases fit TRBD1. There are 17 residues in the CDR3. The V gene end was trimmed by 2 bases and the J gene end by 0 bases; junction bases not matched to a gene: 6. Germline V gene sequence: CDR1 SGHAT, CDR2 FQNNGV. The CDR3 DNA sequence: TGTGCCAGCAGCTTACGGACAGGGGGTTTCATGAACACTGAAGCTTTCTTT. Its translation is CASSLRTGGFMNTEAFF.

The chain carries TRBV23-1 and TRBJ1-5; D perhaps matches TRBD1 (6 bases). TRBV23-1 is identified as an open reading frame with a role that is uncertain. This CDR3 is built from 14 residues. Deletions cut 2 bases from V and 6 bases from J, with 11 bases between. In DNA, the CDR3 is TGCGCCAGCAGTCAACACAGGGATTTTCAGCCCCAGCATTTT. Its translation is CASSQHRDFQPQHF.

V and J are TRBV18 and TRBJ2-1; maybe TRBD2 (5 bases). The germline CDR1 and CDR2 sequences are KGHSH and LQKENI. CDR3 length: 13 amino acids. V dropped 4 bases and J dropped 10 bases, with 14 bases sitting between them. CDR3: CASSLAQMPEQFF. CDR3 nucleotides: TGTGCCAGCTCACTAGCGCAGATGCCGGAGCAGTTCTTC.

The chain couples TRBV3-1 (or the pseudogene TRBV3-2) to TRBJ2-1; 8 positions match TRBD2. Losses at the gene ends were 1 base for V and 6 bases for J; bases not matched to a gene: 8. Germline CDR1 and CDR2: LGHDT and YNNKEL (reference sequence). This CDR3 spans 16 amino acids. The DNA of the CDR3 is TGTGCCAGCAGCCAAGTTTATAGCGGGATCAGCAATGAGCAGTTCTTC. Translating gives CASSQVYSGISNEQFF.

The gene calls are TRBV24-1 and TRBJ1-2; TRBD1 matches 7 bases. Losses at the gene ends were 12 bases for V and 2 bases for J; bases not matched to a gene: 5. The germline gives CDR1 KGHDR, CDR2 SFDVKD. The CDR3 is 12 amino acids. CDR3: CASSQGNYGYTF. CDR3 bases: TGTGCCTCTTCACAGGGGAACTATGGCTACACCTTC.

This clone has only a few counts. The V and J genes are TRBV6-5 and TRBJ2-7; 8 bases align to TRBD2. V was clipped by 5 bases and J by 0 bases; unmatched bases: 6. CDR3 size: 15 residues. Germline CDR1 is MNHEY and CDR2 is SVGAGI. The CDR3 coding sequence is TGTGCCAGCAGTAGATCGGGGGGGAGCTCCTACGAGCAGTACTTC. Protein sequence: CASSRSGGSSYEQYF.

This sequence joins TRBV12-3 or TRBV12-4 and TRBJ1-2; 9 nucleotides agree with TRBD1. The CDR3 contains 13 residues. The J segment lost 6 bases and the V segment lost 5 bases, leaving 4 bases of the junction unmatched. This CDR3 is CASSQRTGDGYTF. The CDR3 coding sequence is TGTGCCAGCAGTCAAAGGACAGGGGATGGCTACACCTTC.

CDR3 nucleotides: TGTGCCAGTAGATCTTCGGGGGCCGGGGAGCTGTTTTTT. Encoded protein: CASRSSGAGELFF. V gene TRBV19 combines with J gene TRBJ2-2, with D perhaps TRBD2 (6 bases). CDR3 length: 13 residues. Trimming left V 6 bases short and J 6 bases short, with 11 bases between. CDR1 is LNHDA, CDR2 SQIVND, per germline (reference sequence).

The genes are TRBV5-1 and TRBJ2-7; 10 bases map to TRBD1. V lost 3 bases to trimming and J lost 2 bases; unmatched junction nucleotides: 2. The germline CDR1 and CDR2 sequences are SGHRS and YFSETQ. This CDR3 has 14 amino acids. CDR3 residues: CASSSGQGAYEQYF. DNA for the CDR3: TGCGCCAGCAGCTCAGGACAGGGGGCCTACGAGCAGTACTTC. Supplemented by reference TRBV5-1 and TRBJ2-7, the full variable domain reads KAGVTQTPRYLIKTRGQQVTLSCSPISGHRSVSWYQQTPGQGLQFLFEYFSETQRNKGNFPGRFSGRQFSNSRSEMNVSTLELGDSALYLCASSSGQGAYEQYFGPGTRLTVT.

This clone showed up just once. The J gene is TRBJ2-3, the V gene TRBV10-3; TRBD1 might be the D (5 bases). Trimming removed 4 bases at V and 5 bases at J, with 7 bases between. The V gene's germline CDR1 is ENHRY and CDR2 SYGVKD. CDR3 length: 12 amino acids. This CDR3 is CAISVGEDTQYF. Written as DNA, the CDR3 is TGTGCCATCAGTGTAGGGGAAGATACGCAGTATTTT.

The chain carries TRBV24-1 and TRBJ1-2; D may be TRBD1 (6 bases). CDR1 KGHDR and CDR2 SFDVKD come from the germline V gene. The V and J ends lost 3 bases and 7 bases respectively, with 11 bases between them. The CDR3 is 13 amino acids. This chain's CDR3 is CATSDPQGFGYTF. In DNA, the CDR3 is TGTGCCACCAGTGATCCTCAGGGGTTTGGCTACACCTTC.

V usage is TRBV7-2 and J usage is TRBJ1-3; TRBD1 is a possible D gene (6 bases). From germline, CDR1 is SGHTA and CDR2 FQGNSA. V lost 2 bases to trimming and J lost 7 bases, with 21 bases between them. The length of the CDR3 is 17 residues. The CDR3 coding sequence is TGTGCCAGCAGCTTAATTTCCCAGAACCTCAGGGGTAACACCATATATTTT. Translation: CASSLISQNLRGNTIYF.

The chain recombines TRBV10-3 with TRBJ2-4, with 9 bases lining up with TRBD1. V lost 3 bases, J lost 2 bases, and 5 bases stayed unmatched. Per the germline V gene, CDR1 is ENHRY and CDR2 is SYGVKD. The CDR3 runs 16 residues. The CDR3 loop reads CAISEGTGISKNIQYF. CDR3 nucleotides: TGTGCCATCAGTGAAGGGACAGGGATTTCCAAAAACATTCAGTACTTC.

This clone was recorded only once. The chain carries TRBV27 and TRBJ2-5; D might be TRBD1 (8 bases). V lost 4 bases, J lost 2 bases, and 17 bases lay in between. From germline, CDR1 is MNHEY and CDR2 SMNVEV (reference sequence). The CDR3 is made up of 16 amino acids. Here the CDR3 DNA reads TGTGCCAGCAGTTCGCTCGGACAGGGACTACAAGAGACCCAGTACTTC. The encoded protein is CASSSLGQGLQETQYF.

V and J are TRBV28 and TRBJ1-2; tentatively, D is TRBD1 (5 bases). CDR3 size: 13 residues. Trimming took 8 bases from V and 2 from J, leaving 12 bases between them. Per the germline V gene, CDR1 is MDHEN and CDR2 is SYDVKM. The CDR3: CASVLGGNYGYTF. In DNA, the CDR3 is TGTGCCAGCGTCCTTGGGGGGAACTATGGCTACACCTTC.

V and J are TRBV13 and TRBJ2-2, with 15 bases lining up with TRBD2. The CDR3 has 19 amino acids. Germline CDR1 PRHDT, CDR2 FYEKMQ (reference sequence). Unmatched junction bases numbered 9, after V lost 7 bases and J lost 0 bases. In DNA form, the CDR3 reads TGTGCCAGCACCCGCCTGGGACTAGCGGGGGGCGCGAACACCGGGGAGCTGTTTTTT. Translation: CASTRLGLAGGANTGELFF.

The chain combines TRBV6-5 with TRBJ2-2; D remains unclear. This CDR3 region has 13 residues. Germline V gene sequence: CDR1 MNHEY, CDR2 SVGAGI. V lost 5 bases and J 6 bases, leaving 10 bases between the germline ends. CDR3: CASSTGAPGELFF. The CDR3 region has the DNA TGTGCCAGCAGTACCGGAGCCCCCGGGGAGCTGTTTTTT.

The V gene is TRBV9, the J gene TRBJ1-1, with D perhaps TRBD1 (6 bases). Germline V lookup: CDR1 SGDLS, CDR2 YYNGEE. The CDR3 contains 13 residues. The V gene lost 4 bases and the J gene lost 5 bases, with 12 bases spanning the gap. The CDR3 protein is CASSRQVGTEAFF. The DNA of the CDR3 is TGTGCCAGCAGCCGACAGGTCGGGACTGAAGCTTTCTTT. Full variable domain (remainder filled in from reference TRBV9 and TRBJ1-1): DSGVTQTPKHLITATGQRVTLRCSPRSGDLSVYWYQQSLDQGLQFLIQYYNGEERAKGNILERFSAQQFPDLHSELNLSSLELGDSALYFCASSRQVGTEAFFGQGTRLTVV.

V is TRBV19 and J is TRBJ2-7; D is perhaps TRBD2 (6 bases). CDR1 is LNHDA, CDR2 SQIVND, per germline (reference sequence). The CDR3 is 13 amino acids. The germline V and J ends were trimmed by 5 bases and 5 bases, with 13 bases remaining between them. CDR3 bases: TGTGCCAGTAGTTCCTGGGGGGTCCACGAGCAGTACTTC. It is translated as CASSSWGVHEQYF.